Below are 14 T cell receptor beta chains sequenced from a single sample in a study of shared clonotypes between healthy human individuals. TCRdb keeps only in-frame clones here, not all; method: immunoSEQ multiplex PCR. The top ten hold around 1.7% of the sample, which has about 2.1 million clones, about 93% seen once. Only CD45RO-negative cells positively selected for CCR7 counted as naive CD8 cells, so terminally differentiated effector memory CD45RA+ cells were excluded. The sample taken for sequencing was naive CD8+ T cells from PBMCs. These TCRs come from a man between 18 and 29 years old in good health. Some clones in this sample may be carry-over from other donors' samples.

This chain joins TRBV6-1 and TRBJ2-7; 8 bases line up with TRBD1. V dropped 2 bases and J dropped 3; count of bases not matched to a gene: 6. Germline V gives CDR1 MNHNS, CDR2 SASEGT. This CDR3 comprises 15 residues. CDR3 sequence reads: CASSEPAGGRYEQYF. The CDR3, as DNA: TGTGCCAGCAGTGAACCGGCAGGGGGCCGCTACGAGCAGTACTTC.

The V and J genes are TRBV28 and TRBJ2-2; possibly TRBD2 for D (5 bases). Germline loops: CDR1 MDHEN, CDR2 SYDVKM. The CDR3 spans 16 residues. Deletions cut 2 bases from V and 3 bases from J, with 13 bases between. For the CDR3, the DNA is TGTGCCAGCAGTTTAAACAGCGGTTACCACACCGGGGAGCTGTTTTTT. Protein product: CASSLNSGYHTGELFF. Full variable domain (rest looked up from reference TRBV28 and TRBJ2-2): DVKVTQSSRYLVKRTGEKVFLECVQDMDHENMFWYRQDPGLGLRLIYFSYDVKMKEKGDIPEGYSVSREKKERFSLILESASTNQTSMYLCASSLNSGYHTGELFFGEGSRLTVL.

The chain combines TRBV4-1 with TRBJ2-7, with TRBD2 as a possible D gene (6 bases). CDR1 and CDR2 (germline): MGHRA, YSYEKL. The V end lost 5 bases, the J end lost 3 bases, and 23 bases lay between the germline ends. This CDR3 comprises 17 residues. The DNA of the CDR3 is TGCGCCAGCAGCGAAGGAGGGTTTTCGGGGTCATACTACGAGCAGTACTTC. Translation gives CASSEGGFSGSYYEQYF.

This clone was seen a handful of times. The gene calls are TRBV19 and TRBJ1-1; unclear D gene. Trimming left V 6 bases short and J 4 bases short, with 18 bases between. CDR3 length: 15 amino acids. Germline CDR1 reads LNHDA; CDR2 reads SQIVND (reference sequence). CDR3 nucleotides: TGTGCCAGTAGCGGACGTAGGGAATTAGGCACTGAAGCTTTCTTT. Its translation is CASSGRRELGTEAFF.

The V gene is TRBV13, the J gene TRBJ2-1; 8 bases align to TRBD2. V trimming: 1 base; J trimming: 4 bases; junction bases outside the gene matches: 3. Germline assignment: CDR1 PRHDT and CDR2 FYEKMQ (reference sequence). The CDR3 runs 15 residues. CDR3 residues: CASSLVREAYNEQFF. The DNA of the CDR3 is TGTGCCAGCAGCTTAGTGCGGGAGGCTTACAATGAGCAGTTCTTC.

The chain employs TRBV19 and TRBJ1-5, with 7 bases aligning to TRBD1. Germline V gene data show CDR1 as LNHDA and CDR2 as SQIVND (reference sequence). The CDR3 extends over 13 amino acids. The ends lost 7 bases at V and 5 bases at J; junction bases unmatched: 5. The CDR3 protein is CASTDRRDQPQHF. In nucleotides, the CDR3 is TGTGCCAGTACGGACAGGAGGGATCAGCCCCAGCATTTT.

The chain is built from TRBV4-1 and TRBJ2-3; 7 positions agree with TRBD2. Germline V gives CDR1 MGHRA, CDR2 YSYEKL. The V and J ends lost 1 base and 3 bases, in that order; junction bases with no gene match: 13. CDR3 length: 18 amino acids. CDR3 in amino acids: CASSQAWDGNSGTDTQYF. The CDR3 region has the DNA TGCGCCAGCAGCCAAGCTTGGGACGGTAATAGCGGGACAGATACGCAGTATTTT.

CDR3 in DNA: TGTGCCAGCAGCTTAGCGTGGACAGCTAACACTGAAGCTTTCTTT. Amino acids: CASSLAWTANTEAFF. The chain joins TRBV7-6 to TRBJ1-1, with TRBD1 as a possible D gene (6 bases). From germline, CDR1 is SGHVS and CDR2 FNYEAQ. The CDR3 runs to 15 residues. Trimming left V 0 bases short and J 2 bases short, with 10 bases between.

The V gene is TRBV2, the J gene TRBJ2-1; D might be TRBD1 or TRBD2, each matching 5 bases. Germline lookup yields CDR1 SNHLY and CDR2 FYNNEI. The CDR3 runs 14 residues. Trimming shortened V by 4 bases and J by 0 bases, and 7 bases separated the two germline ends. CDR3 bases: TGTGCCAGCAGTGGGGACGACTCCTACAATGAGCAGTTCTTC. This translates into CASSGDDSYNEQFF.

The chain combines TRBV4-1 with TRBJ2-1; either TRBD1 or TRBD2 may fit D (5 bases each). In germline, CDR1 is MGHRA, CDR2 YSYEKL. CDR3 length: 15 residues. V lost 4 bases and J 5 bases, leaving 15 bases between the germline ends. CDR3 protein: CASSRKRGTNNEQFF. DNA for the CDR3: TGCGCCAGCAGCCGAAAAAGAGGGACCAACAATGAGCAGTTCTTC.

The chain couples TRBV28 to TRBJ2-7, with D perhaps matching TRBD2 (5 bases). Germline V gene data show CDR1 as MDHEN and CDR2 as SYDVKM. The length of the CDR3 is 16 residues. V was clipped by 2 bases and J by 0 bases, with 14 bases between them. The chain's CDR3 is CASSLIPGSSSYEQYF. CDR3 DNA: TGTGCCAGCAGTTTAATCCCGGGGTCGAGCTCCTACGAGCAGTACTTC. The full variable domain, its missing parts supplied by reference TRBV28 and TRBJ2-7, is DVKVTQSSRYLVKRTGEKVFLECVQDMDHENMFWYRQDPGLGLRLIYFSYDVKMKEKGDIPEGYSVSREKKERFSLILESASTNQTSMYLCASSLIPGSSSYEQYFGPGTRLTVT.

This chain links TRBV27 with TRBJ1-5, with TRBD1 matching over 8 bases. V lost 6 bases, J lost 4 bases, and 5 bases stayed unmatched. The CDR3 has 14 amino acids. Germline CDR1 is MNHEY and CDR2 is SMNVEV (reference sequence). As DNA, the CDR3 is TGTGCCAGCAGCGTGACAGGGGCGAATCAGCCCCAGCATTTT. Translation: CASSVTGANQPQHF.

This clone was seen a few times. CDR3 region: CASSSTATSGNTIYF. The CDR3 DNA is TGTGCCAGCAGTTCGACAGCGACCTCTGGAAACACCATATATTTT. This rearrangement joins TRBV27 to TRBJ1-3; D may be TRBD1 (5 bases). The V and J ends lost 4 bases and 0 bases respectively, with 10 bases between them. Germline V gene lookup returns CDR1 MNHEY and CDR2 SMNVEV (reference sequence). This CDR3 is 15 amino acids long.

V gene TRBV13 combines with J gene TRBJ2-7; D remains unclear. The germline V gene has CDR1 PRHDT and CDR2 FYEKMQ (reference sequence). Trimming took off 6 bases at V and 3 bases at J, with 18 bases between the two ends. This CDR3 is built from 15 residues. CDR3 protein: CASRITRIDGYEQYF. In DNA, the CDR3 is TGTGCCAGCAGAATCACCCGGATCGACGGCTACGAGCAGTACTTC.